The 24 T cell receptor beta chains given below trace back to one sample, sequenced in a study of T-cell reconstitution after alpha-beta-depleted transplantation in children. Study conclusions and caveats: Most T-cell counts and diversity one year after the transplant came from T cells that were newly produced.

For these receptors, no antigen is known. Unique molecular identifiers were used in preparing the TCRbeta library. TCRdb redid the calling of the PCR reads with MiXCR, one entry per CDR3 protein. The sample yields about 300,000 distinct CDR3 sequences, roughly 7.8% seen once. The sequences come from peripheral blood, collected 360 days after TCRalphabeta/CD19-depleted stem cell transplant. The source of these receptors is a female patient between 2 and 15 years old who had a stem cell transplant for Fanconi anemia, so the T cells may come from the graft donor.

Many counts were recorded for this clonotype. The chain employs TRBV20-1 and TRBJ1-5; perhaps TRBD1 as D (6 bases). This CDR3 has 16 amino acids. Germline CDR1 DFQATT, CDR2 SNEGSKA (reference sequence). V was pared by 3 bases and J by 9 bases, with 24 bases between. The DNA of the CDR3 is TGCAGTGCTAGTATGTCTCTCGACAGGCCCTTGAGGCCCCAGCATTTT. It specifies CSASMSLDRPLRPQHF.

The rearrangement joins TRBV7-3 to TRBJ2-1, with a weak D call TRBD2 (5 bases). The CDR3 totals 16 residues. CDR1 and CDR2 from the germline V gene are SGHTA and FQGTGA. Trimming stripped 5 bases from V and 6 bases from J, with 20 bases between. In DNA form, the CDR3 reads TGTGCCAGCAGCCCGCCGTCTGCGGGCTTCGGCAATGAGCAGTTCTTC. Translated: CASSPPSAGFGNEQFF.

Ten or more counts support this clonotype. The chain's CDR3 is CAISGGRGVTDTQYF. The CDR3 nucleotides read TGTGCCATCAGTGGGGGCAGGGGGGTCACAGATACGCAGTATTTT. The rearrangement uses TRBV10-3 and TRBJ2-3, with D possibly matching TRBD1 (7 bases). Trimming left V 4 bases short and J 2 bases short, with 13 bases between. This CDR3 is built from 15 residues. The germline CDR1 and CDR2 sequences are ENHRY and SYGVKD.

Only one count was recorded for this clonotype. This chain connects TRBV20-1 to TRBJ2-5, with 12 bases fitting TRBD2. Germline loops: CDR1 DFQATT, CDR2 SNEGSKA (reference sequence). J lost 9 bases, V lost 5 bases, and 13 bases had no gene match. This CDR3 is 15 amino acids long. The CDR3 reads CSAAKDASGGVAQYF. CDR3 DNA sequence: TGCAGTGCTGCCAAAGACGCTAGCGGGGGGGTCGCCCAGTACTTC.

This clonotype turned up a few times. V is TRBV20-1 and J is TRBJ1-1; D ambiguous. V shed 2 bases and J shed 1 base, with 11 bases lying between them. The CDR3 has 14 amino acids. Germline V CDR1 and CDR2: DFQATT, SNEGSKA (reference sequence). The CDR3 region is CSARSGGRNTEAFF. The CDR3, as DNA: TGCAGTGCTAGATCTGGAGGACGGAACACTGAAGCTTTCTTT.

CDR3 sequence: CASSKGSYSNQPQHF. The CDR3 coding sequence is TGTGCCAGCAGTAAAGGAAGTTATAGCAATCAGCCCCAGCATTTT. The chain uses TRBV2 and TRBJ1-5; D remains unclear. Germline values: CDR1 SNHLY, CDR2 FYNNEI. Trimming left V 5 bases short and J 0 bases short, with 11 bases between. CDR3 length equals 15 residues.

This clonotype turned up a few times. The chain joins TRBV2 to TRBJ1-4; 8 bases align to TRBD1. The length of the CDR3 is 15 residues. The germline V gene encodes CDR1 SNHLY and CDR2 FYNNEI. With 5 bases clipped from V and 3 bases from J, the junction kept 5 bases outside the gene matches. The CDR3 spells CASSPQGQANEKLFF. The DNA of the CDR3 is TGTGCCAGCAGTCCCCAGGGACAGGCTAATGAAAAACTGTTTTTT.

There are many counts of this clonotype. The chain links TRBV29-1 to TRBJ1-1; 7 nucleotides agree with TRBD1. Looked up from germline, CDR1 is SQVTM and CDR2 is ANQGSEA. The CDR3 has 15 amino acids. V trimming: 1 base; J trimming: 2 bases; junction bases outside the gene matches: 7. DNA for the CDR3: TGCAGCGTTGAAGGTCAGGGGGGACCAAACACTGAAGCTTTCTTT. It specifies CSVEGQGGPNTEAFF.

This clonotype has just a few counts. This chain joins TRBV15 and TRBJ1-2; 8 nucleotides agree with TRBD1. V was clipped by 1 base and J by 0 bases; unmatched bases: 7. Looked up from germline, CDR1 is LNHNV and CDR2 is YYDKDF (reference sequence). CDR3 size: 17 residues. In DNA, the CDR3 is TGTGCCACCAGCAGAGCTCAGGGGGCCACCGCTAACTATGGCTACACCTTC. Residues: CATSRAQGATANYGYTF.

In its sample, this clonotype was seen many times. The rearrangement links TRBV6-1 to TRBJ1-6; 8 positions match TRBD1. The V and J ends lost 5 bases and 9 bases, in that order; junction bases with no gene match: 12. The CDR3 has 16 amino acids. Germline V gene data show CDR1 as MNHNS and CDR2 as SASEGT. The CDR3, as DNA: TGTGCCAGCAGTCCCGGGACAGGCGGGAATGGTTCACCCCTCCACTTT. Translating gives CASSPGTGGNGSPLHF.

This clonotype was counted at least ten times. The chain joins TRBV20-1 to TRBJ2-1, with TRBD2 matching 9 bases. From germline, CDR1 is DFQATT and CDR2 SNEGSKA (reference sequence). V lost 3 bases to trimming and J lost 2 bases; unmatched junction nucleotides: 8. This CDR3 comprises 16 residues. The CDR3 reads CSARSTLAGTYNEQFF. The CDR3 DNA reads TGCAGTGCTAGGTCGACTCTAGCGGGGACCTACAATGAGCAGTTCTTC.

V gene TRBV5-1 combines with J gene TRBJ2-5, with 7 nucleotides matching TRBD1. The germline V gene has CDR1 SGHRS and CDR2 YFSETQ. This CDR3 has 16 amino acids. The V gene end was trimmed by 2 bases and the J gene end by 4 bases; junction bases not matched to a gene: 11. DNA for the CDR3: TGCGCCAGCAGCTTTGAAGCAGGACAGGTGGGAGAGACCCAGTACTTC. The encoded protein is CASSFEAGQVGETQYF.

This clonotype was seen a few times. J is TRBJ1-5 and V is TRBV5-5; D remains ambiguous. Trimming pared 0 bases from V and 9 bases from J, leaving 7 bases between. CDR1 and CDR2 from the germline V gene are SGHKS and YYEKEE (reference sequence). This CDR3 has 12 residues. CDR3 sequence (DNA): TGTGCCAGCAGCTTGGGGTTGGGGCCCCAGCATTTT. Protein sequence: CASSLGLGPQHF.

J is TRBJ2-7 and V is TRBV27; 9 bases line up with TRBD1. Per the germline V gene, CDR1 is MNHEY and CDR2 is SMNVEV (reference sequence). The CDR3 is made up of 10 amino acids. This CDR3 is CLRTGVEQYV. The CDR3 DNA follows: TGCCTTAGGACAGGGGTCGAGCAGTACGTC.

This chain uses TRBV20-1 with TRBJ2-2; TRBD2 aligns across 8 bases. Trimming removed 3 bases from V and 6 bases from J; junction bases left unmatched: 6. This CDR3 is built from 14 residues. CDR1 and CDR2 (germline): DFQATT, SNEGSKA (reference sequence). The CDR3 DNA is TGCAGTGCTAGTAACGGGGGGGGAGCCGGGGAGCTGTTTTTT. Protein: CSASNGGGAGELFF.

The chain joins TRBV9 to TRBJ1-1; D is unresolved. The CDR3 spans 13 residues. Germline V gives CDR1 SGDLS, CDR2 YYNGEE. Trimming shortened V by 2 bases and J by 0 bases, and 5 bases separated the two germline ends. The DNA for the CDR3 is TGTGCCAGCAGCGTCTCCTTGAACACTGAAGCTTTCTTT. This translates into CASSVSLNTEAFF.

The chain recombines TRBV6-2 or TRBV6-3 with TRBJ2-4; D is unclear. Germline V lookup: CDR1 MNHEY, CDR2 SVGEGT. The V end was cut by 4 bases, the J end by 0 bases, with 10 bases between. There are 15 residues in the CDR3. Here the CDR3 DNA reads TGTGCCAGCAGTTCGCAGTGGAGAGCCAAAAACATTCAGTACTTC. Residues: CASSSQWRAKNIQYF.

The chain couples TRBV6-6 to TRBJ1-1; no clear D gene. Trimming left V 0 bases short and J 8 bases short, with 10 bases between. Per germline, CDR1 MNHNY and CDR2 SVGAGI (reference sequence). This CDR3 has 13 residues. This CDR3 reads CASSYSGWKEAFF. Here the CDR3 DNA reads TGTGCCAGCAGTTACTCGGGGTGGAAGGAAGCTTTCTTT.

A remark on this clonotype: The junction and the germline gene differ at one end; a read error may be behind it. The V call is TRBV20-1, the J call TRBJ1-6; D possibly corresponds to TRBD1 (6 bases). The germline gives CDR1 DFQATT, CDR2 SNEGSKA (reference sequence). The CDR3 is 16 amino acids. The CDR3 loop reads CCARESTGSYNSPLHF. The CDR3 region has the DNA TGCTGTGCTAGAGAGAGTACAGGGTCCTATAATTCACCCCTCCACTTT.

To note about this clonotype: A much larger clone lies a single base off, so this may be a read error. V and J are TRBV12-3 or TRBV12-4 and TRBJ1-1; D gene ambiguous. The CDR3 spans 18 residues. The CDR3 bases are TGTACCAGCAGTTTAGTCGCTCGCGGGGTCTCTTTGAACACTGAAGCTTTCTTT. Amino acids: CTSSLVARGVSLNTEAFF.

In its sample, this clonotype was seen a few times. Germline is not matched at one junction end, which may reflect a read error. The rearrangement joins TRBV20-1 to TRBJ1-2, with D possibly matching TRBD1 (5 bases). This CDR3 comprises 9 residues. Germline CDR1 DFQATT, CDR2 SNEGSKA (reference sequence). CDR3 nucleotide sequence: TGCAGTGCTAGAGATGGCAGGGCCTTC. This sequence encodes CSARDGRAF.

This clonotype has a count of ten or more. The CDR3 nucleotides are TGTGCCAGCAGTGAGGGGACAGGGGAGTACGAGCAGTACTTC. Its translation: CASSEGTGEYEQYF. The V call is TRBV27, the J call TRBJ2-7; TRBD1 matches 10 bases. The V gene end was trimmed by 5 bases and the J gene end by 4 bases; junction bases not matched to a gene: 5. The CDR3 is made up of 14 amino acids. CDR1 and CDR2 (germline): MNHEY, SMNVEV (reference sequence).

This clonotype was detected many times. This chain connects TRBV28 to TRBJ1-5; no firm D call. Germline-derived CDR1 and CDR2 are MDHEN and SYDVKM. This CDR3 has 15 amino acids. The V gene lost 5 bases and the J gene lost 0 bases, with 11 bases spanning the gap. The CDR3 nucleotides are TGTGCCAGCAGTCGGACGGCCTATAGCAATCAGCCCCAGCATTTT. Its protein is CASSRTAYSNQPQHF.

V and J are TRBV24-1 and TRBJ2-1; the match to TRBD2 covers 8 bases. In germline, CDR1 is KGHDR, CDR2 SFDVKD. The CDR3 sequence is 16 residues long. CDR3 sequence reads: CGASDPGGDKRNEQFF. In DNA, the CDR3 is TGTGGGGCCAGTGATCCGGGGGGGGATAAGCGAAATGAGCAGTTCTTC.